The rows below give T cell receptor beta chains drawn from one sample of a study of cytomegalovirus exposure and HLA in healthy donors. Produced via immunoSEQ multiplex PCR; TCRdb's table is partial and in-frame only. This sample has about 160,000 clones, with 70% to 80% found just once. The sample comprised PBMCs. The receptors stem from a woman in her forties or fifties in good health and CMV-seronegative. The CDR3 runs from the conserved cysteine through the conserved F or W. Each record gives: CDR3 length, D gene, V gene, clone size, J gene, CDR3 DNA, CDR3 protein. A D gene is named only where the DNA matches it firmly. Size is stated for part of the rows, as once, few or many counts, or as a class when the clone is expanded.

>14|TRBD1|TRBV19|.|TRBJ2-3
TGTGCCAGTAGTGTACTAAATGACAGGGGGACGCAGTATTTT
CASSVLNDRGTQYF
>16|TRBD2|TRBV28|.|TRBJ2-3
TGTGCCAGCAGTTTATTAGCGGGGGGGAACACAGATACGCAGTATTTT
CASSLLAGGNTDTQYF
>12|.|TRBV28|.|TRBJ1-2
TGTGCCAGCAGACCTGACAGCTATGGCTACACCTTC
CASRPDSYGYTF
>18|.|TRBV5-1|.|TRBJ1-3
TGCGCCAGCAGCTTGGAACCCATGACAGTGGGAAGTGGAAACACCATATATTTT
CASSLEPMTVGSGNTIYF
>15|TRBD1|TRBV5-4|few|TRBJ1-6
TGTGCCAGCAGTTTGGGGACAGGGGCTAATTCACCCCTCCACTTT
CASSLGTGANSPLHF
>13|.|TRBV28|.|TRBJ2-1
TGTGCCAGCAGTCGACTGAACTACAATGAGCAGTTCTTC
CASSRLNYNEQFF
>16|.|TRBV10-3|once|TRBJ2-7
TGTGCCATCAGTGAGAGGATCTCGGATGGAGGCTACGAGCAGTACTTC
CAISERISDGGYEQYF
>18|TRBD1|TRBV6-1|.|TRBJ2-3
TGTGCCAGCAGCGAAAACCAATTGTCAGGGGGAAGCAGGGGTACGCAGTATTTT
CASSENQLSGGSRGTQYF
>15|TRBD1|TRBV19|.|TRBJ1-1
TGTGCCAGTAACGACAGGGGGTATCTGAACACTGAAGCTTTCTTT
CASNDRGYLNTEAFF
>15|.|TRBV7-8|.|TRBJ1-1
TGTGCCAGCAGCTTAGCCCCAGGGTTTAGGACTGAAGCTTTCTTT
CASSLAPGFRTEAFF
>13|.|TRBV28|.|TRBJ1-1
TGTGCCAGCAGGACAGGCTGGAACACTGAAGCTTTCTTT
CASRTGWNTEAFF
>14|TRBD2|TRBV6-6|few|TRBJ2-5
TGTGCCAGCAGTTTAGCGGGAGAGGGGGAGACCCAGTACTTC
CASSLAGEGETQYF
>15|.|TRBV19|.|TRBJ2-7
TGTGCCAGTAGTATAGATCCCAGGGGAAGGTACGAGCAGTACTTC
CASSIDPRGRYEQYF
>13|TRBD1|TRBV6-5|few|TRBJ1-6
TGTGCCAGCCGCCGACAGGGGAATTCACCCCTCCACTTT
CASRRQGNSPLHF
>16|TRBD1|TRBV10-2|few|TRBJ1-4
TGCGCCACCCTTGGCTCAACAGGGGCAACTAATGAAAAACTGTTTTTT
CATLGSTGATNEKLFF
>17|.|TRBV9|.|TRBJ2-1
TGTGCCAGCAGCGGGGGGCTTACGGCGAGCTCCTACAATGAGCAGTTCTTC
CASSGGLTASSYNEQFF
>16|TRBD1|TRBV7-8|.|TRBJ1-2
TGTGCCAGCAGCTCAGGGGACAGGGGGCGCTTCTATGGCTACACCTTC
CASSSGDRGRFYGYTF
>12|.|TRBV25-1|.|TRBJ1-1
TGTGCCAGCAGTGATAGGAACACTGAAGCTTTCTTT
CASSDRNTEAFF
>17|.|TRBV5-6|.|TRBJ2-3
TGTGCCAGCAGCGATCGGACAGCTACTTCTTTCACGGATACGCAGTATTTT
CASSDRTATSFTDTQYF
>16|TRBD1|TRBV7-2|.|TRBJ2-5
TGTGCCAGCAGCTCTAACCGACAGGGGCTGCGAGAGACCCAGTACTTC
CASSSNRQGLRETQYF
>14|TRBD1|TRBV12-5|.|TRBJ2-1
TGTGCTAGTGGGCTGACAGGGCATCACAATGAGCAGTTCTTC
CASGLTGHHNEQFF
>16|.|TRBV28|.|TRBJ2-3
TGTGCCAGCAGTTTATTACAAGGAGGGGGCGCAGATACGCAGTATTTT
CASSLLQGGGADTQYF
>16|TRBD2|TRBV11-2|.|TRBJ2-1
TGTGCCAGCAGCTTAGGGAGCGGGAGCTCCTACAATGAGCAGTTCTTC
CASSLGSGSSYNEQFF
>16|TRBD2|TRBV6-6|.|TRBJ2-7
TGTGCCAGCAGTTACCCGACTAGCGGGAGCTCCTACGAGCAGTACTTC
CASSYPTSGSSYEQYF
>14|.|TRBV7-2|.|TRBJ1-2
TGTGCCAGCAGCTCTCTGTGGACAGCAAATGGCTACACCTTC
CASSSLWTANGYTF
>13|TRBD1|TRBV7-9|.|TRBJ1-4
TGTGCCAGTTTGGACAGGGCGAATGAAAAACTGTTTTTT
CASLDRANEKLFF
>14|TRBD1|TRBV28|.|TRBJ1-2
TGTGCCAGCACTCCAGGGACAGCCAACTATGGCTACACCTTC
CASTPGTANYGYTF
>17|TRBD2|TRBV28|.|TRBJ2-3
TGTGCCAGCAGTTCGGGACTAGCGGGGGACTCCACAGATACGCAGTATTTT
CASSSGLAGDSTDTQYF
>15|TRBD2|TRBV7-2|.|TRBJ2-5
TGTGCCAGCATCGGGGGGGGGTCAAGGGGAGAGACCCAGTACTTC
CASIGGGSRGETQYF